What follows is one T cell receptor (beta chain) and its context. A read error may produce the germline difference seen at one junction end. Other nucleotide sequences in the sample specify the same CDR3. This entry is derived from a study of human versus mouse CDR3 diversity and MHC coevolution. Data came from immunoSEQ multiplex PCR; TCRdb stores just in-frame clones and leaves some out. In the table there are about 60,000 clones, around 94% of which are singletons. The CDR3 has 14 amino acids. CDR1 and CDR2 from the germline V gene are KGHSH and LQKENI. The V call is TRBV18, the J call TRBJ2-7; unclear D gene. The sequence was obtained from a person aged 60 to 70 in good health. The sequenced material came from naive CD4+ T cells from blood. The subset was: CD45RO-negative CD62L-positive naive CD4 T cells. CDR3 loop: CASSRLERSYEQYF. CDR3 in DNA: TGCGCCAGCTCCCGCCTTGAGCGTTCCTACGAGCAGTACTTC.